Here is one T cell receptor beta chain with its context. Its cognate antigen is unknown. TCRdb reanalysed the 5' RACE reads using MiXCR and keeps one entry per CDR3 protein. The table includes some 840,000 distinct CDR3 sequences, 12% detected once. The data are from a study of CD8 T cells in ankylosing spondylitis. Findings of the study overall: Within ankylosing spondylitis blood, a TCR beta motif made up of fewer than ten highly homologous variants appeared to be characteristic.

The CDR3 has 14 residues. CDR1 is SGHNT, CDR2 YENEEA, per germline. J gave up 5 bases and V 5 bases, and 6 bases lay outside the gene matches. This sequence originates from a male donor with ankylosing spondylitis. The sequencing sample was made of blood, either unsorted or a sorted T cell fraction (not recorded which). The chain carries TRBV11-3 and TRBJ2-1, with 7 bases fitting TRBD1. CDR3 DNA: TGTGCCAGCAGCCCTGGGGACAGAAACAATGAGCAGTTCTTC. Translating it yields CASSPGDRNNEQFF.